The TCR beta chain described here comes from a study of cytomegalovirus exposure and HLA in healthy donors. Broader study findings: Highly shared sequence variants in one cluster were likely a sequencing artifact.

The PCR had 60 Vbeta and 13 Jbeta primers. TCRdb's copy holds only in-frame clones and misses some; the assay was immunoSEQ multiplex PCR. Among 100,000 to 150,000 clones listed, roughly 82% were seen once. This clone was recorded a few times. What it recognizes is unknown. Germline V gene lookup returns CDR1 SGDLS and CDR2 YYNGEE. The V end lost 3 bases, the J end lost 6 bases, and 17 bases lay between the germline ends. The CDR3 has 15 amino acids. This chain links TRBV9 with TRBJ2-3, with D possibly matching TRBD1 (6 bases). Sequenced sample: PBMCs. This TCR was recovered from a woman between 55 and 75 years old in good health and CMV-seropositive. The CDR3 DNA is TGTGCCAGCAGCGAGTGGTACAGGGTAACGGATACGCAGTATTTT. Encoded protein: CASSEWYRVTDTQYF.